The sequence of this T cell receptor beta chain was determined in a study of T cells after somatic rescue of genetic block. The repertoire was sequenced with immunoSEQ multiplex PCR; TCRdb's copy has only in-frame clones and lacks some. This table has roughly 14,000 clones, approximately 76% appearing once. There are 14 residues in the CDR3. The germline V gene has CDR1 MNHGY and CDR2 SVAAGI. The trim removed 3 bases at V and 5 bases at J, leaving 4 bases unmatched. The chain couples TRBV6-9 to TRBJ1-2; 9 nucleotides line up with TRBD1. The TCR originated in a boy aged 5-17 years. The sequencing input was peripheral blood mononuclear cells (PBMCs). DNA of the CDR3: TGTGCCAGCAGTTACGGGACAGGGCCTTATGGCTACACCTTC. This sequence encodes CASSYGTGPYGYTF.